What follows is one T cell receptor beta chain and its context. This specimen belongs to a study of T cell responses to AZD1222 COVID-19 vaccine. Unmatched junction bases numbered 11, after V lost 4 bases and J lost 6 bases. CDR1 is LGHDT, CDR2 YNNKEL, per germline (reference sequence). The CDR3 runs 15 residues. Here immunoSEQ multiplex PCR was the method, and the copy in TCRdb shows in-frame clones only, minus some. Seen here are some 280,000 clones, approximately 94% observed once, and the top ten hold 0.5% to 0.65%. The sequenced sample was peripheral blood, obtained 28 days after the second AZD1222 dose. This receptor was taken from an adult who received the AZD1222 COVID-19 vaccine. The chain combines TRBV3-1 (or the pseudogene TRBV3-2) with TRBJ2-7, with 8 bases aligning to TRBD1. This CDR3 is CASSLTGQGKGEQYF. CDR3 DNA: TGTGCCAGCAGCCTAACCGGACAGGGAAAGGGCGAGCAGTACTTC.